The entry below gives a single T cell receptor (beta chain) sequence along with its context. Its antigen remains unidentified. TCRdb re-analysed the reads in MiXCR, keeping a single row per CDR3 protein. The table lists roughly 78,000 distinct CDR3 sequences, roughly 40% of them singletons, with 85% to 95% in the top ten. Trimming at V came to 3 bases and at J to 7 bases, leaving 6 bases not matched to a gene. Germline assignment: CDR1 SGHAT and CDR2 FQNNGV. The CDR3 is made up of 15 amino acids. This sample was taken from a study of T cell repertoires in cytomegalovirus infection. Study background: Evidence of both CMV infection and a matching HLA type came from public TCR beta signatures. General study findings and limits: The cumulative frequency of public TCR beta families identified carriers of CMV plus the relevant HLA. The ex vivo response was dominated by HLA-C-restricted CMV-specific TCR beta clonotypes.

Sequenced here: CD8+ T cells from cultured PBMCs, sampled from culture after CMV antigen stimulation. The receptor comes from a human donor in good health (CMV status not recorded). Some clones in this sample may be carry-over from other donors' samples. This rearrangement joins TRBV11-2 to TRBJ1-6; 7 nucleotides match TRBD1. Written as DNA, the CDR3 is TGTGCCAGCAGCTTGGGACAGATACAGAATTCACCCCTCCACTTT. Its translation is CASSLGQIQNSPLHF.